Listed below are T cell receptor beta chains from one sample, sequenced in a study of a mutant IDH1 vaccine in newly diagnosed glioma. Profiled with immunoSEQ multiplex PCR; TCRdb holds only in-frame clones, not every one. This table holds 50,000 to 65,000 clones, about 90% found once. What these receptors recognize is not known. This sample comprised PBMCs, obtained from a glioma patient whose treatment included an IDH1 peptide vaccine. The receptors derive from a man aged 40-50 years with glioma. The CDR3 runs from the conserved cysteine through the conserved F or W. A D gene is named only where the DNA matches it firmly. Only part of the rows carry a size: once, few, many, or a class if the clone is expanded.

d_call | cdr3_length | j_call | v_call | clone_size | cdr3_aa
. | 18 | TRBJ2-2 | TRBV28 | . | CASTSPVVPGFETGELFF
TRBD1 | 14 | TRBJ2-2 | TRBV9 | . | CASRGTGNTGELFF
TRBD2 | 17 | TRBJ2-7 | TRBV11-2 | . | CASSLGGLAGGGGEQYF
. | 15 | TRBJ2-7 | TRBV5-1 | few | CASSRRAGQRYEQYF
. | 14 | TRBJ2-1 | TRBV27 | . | CASSLTPSYNEQFF
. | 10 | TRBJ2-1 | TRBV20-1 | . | CSATSHEQFF
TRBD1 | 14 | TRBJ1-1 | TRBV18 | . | CASSRGTENTEAFF
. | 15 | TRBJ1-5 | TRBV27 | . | CASSLLWGSNQPQHF
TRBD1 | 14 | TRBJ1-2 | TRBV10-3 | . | CAISEEGQGHGYTF
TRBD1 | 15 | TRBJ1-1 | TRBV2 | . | CASRTGTVLNTEAFF
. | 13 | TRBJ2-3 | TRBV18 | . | CASSPSTPDTQYF
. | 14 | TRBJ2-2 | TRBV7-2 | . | CASSPYTNTGELFF
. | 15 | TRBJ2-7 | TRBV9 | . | CASSPRWGNTYEQYF
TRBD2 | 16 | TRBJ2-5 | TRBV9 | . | CASSVGTSEGQETQYF
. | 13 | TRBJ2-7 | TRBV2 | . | CASSPGPVGEQYF
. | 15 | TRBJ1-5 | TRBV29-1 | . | CSPHRLGYSNQSQHF
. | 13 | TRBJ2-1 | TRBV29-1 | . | CSVEGQGGNEQFF
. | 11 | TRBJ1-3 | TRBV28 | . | CASTSGNTIYF
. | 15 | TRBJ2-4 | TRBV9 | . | CASSVAPSQKNIQYF
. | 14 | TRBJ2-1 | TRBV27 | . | CASSPRPTYNEQFF
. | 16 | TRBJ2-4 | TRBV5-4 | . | CASSLARGVSKNIQYF
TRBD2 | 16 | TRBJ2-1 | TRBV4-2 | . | CASSQEGTSGTNEQFF
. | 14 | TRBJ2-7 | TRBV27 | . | CASSPGIRSYEQYF
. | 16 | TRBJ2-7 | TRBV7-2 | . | CASSRGGAGSGNEQYF
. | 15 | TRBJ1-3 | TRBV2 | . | CASTGPGASLNTIYF
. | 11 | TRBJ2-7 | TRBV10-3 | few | CAISGSGEQYF
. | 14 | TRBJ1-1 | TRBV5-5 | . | CASSPRPANTEAFF
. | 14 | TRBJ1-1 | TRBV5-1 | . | CASRSSPGDTEAFF
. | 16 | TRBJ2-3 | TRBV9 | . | CASSLWAGTSTDTQYF
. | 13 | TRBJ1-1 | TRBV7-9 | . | CASSLGGDTEAFF
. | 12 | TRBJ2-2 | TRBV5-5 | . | CASSLLSGELFF
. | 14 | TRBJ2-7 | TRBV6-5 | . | CASSQTGSRNEQYF
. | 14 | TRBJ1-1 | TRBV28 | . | CASSSGASRAEAFF
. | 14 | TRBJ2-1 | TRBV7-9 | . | CASSLALTGGEQFF
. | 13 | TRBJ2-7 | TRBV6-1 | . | CASSSRDVYEQYF
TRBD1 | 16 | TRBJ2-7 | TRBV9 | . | CASSVDFGTGAHEQYF
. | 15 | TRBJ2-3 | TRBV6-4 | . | CASSRGGASTDTQYF
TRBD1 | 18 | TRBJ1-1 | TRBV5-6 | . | CASSGGTGGLFLYTEAFF
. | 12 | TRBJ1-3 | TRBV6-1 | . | CASGKLGNTIYF
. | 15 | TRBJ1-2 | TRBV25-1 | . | CASSEFWAERSGYTF
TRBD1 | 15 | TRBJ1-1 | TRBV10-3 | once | CAISEFGQGGTEAFF
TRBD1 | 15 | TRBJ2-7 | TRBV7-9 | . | CASSSTGGAIYEQYF
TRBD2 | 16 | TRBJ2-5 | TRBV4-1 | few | CASSQETTSGRQTQYF
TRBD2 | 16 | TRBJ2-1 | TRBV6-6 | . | CASSYTTSGVYNEQFF
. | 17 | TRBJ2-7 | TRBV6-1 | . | CASSEQESVEVSYEQYF
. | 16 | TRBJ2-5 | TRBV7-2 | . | CASSVFWSGSEETQYF
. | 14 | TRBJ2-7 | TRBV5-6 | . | CASSFGQGRYEQYF